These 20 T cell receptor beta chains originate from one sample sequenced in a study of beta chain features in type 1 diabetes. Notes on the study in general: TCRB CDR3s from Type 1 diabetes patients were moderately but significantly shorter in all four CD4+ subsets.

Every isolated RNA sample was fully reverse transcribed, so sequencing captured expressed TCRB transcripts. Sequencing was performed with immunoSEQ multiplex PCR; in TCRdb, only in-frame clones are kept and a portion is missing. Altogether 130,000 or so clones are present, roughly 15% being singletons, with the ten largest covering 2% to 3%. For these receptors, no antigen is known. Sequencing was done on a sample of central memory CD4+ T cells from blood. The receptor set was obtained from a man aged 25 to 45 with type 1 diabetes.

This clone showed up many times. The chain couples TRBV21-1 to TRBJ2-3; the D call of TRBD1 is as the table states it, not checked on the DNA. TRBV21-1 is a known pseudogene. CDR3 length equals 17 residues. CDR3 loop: CAGKDRALNSSTDTQYF. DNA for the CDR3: TGTGCCGGTAAAGACAGGGCCCTGAATTCTAGCACAGATACGCAGTATTTT.

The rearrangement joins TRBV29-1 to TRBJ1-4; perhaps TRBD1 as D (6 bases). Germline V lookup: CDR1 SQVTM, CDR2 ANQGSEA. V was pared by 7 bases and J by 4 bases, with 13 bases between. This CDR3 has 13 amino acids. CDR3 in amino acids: CSDTRGRNEKLFF. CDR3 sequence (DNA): TGCAGCGACACCCGGGGGCGTAATGAAAAACTGTTTTTT.

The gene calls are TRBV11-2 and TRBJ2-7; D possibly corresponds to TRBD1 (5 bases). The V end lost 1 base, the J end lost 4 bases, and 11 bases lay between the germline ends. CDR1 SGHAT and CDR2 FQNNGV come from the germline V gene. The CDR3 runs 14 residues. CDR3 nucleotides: TGTGCCAGCAGCTTAGCAGGGTTTGCGTACGAGCAGTACTTC. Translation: CASSLAGFAYEQYF. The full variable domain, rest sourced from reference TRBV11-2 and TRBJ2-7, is EAGVAQSPRYKIIEKRQSVAFWCNPISGHATLYWYQQILGQGPKLLIQFQNNGVVDDSQLPKDRFSAERLKGVDSTLKIQPAKLEDSAVYLCASSLAGFAYEQYFGPGTRLTVT.

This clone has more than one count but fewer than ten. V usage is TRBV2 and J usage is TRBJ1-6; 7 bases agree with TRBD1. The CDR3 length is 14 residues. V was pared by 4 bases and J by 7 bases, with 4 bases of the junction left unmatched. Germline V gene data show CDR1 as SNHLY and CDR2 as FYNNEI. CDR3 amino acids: CASSVETGNSPLHF. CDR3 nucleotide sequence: TGTGCCAGCAGTGTTGAGACAGGGAATTCACCCCTCCACTTT.

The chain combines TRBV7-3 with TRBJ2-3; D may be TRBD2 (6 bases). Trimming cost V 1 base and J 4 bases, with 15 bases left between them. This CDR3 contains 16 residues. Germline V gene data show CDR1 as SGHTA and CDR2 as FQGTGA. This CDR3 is CASSLRGGIVPDTQYF. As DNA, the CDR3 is TGTGCCAGCAGCTTAAGAGGAGGGATAGTCCCAGATACGCAGTATTTT.

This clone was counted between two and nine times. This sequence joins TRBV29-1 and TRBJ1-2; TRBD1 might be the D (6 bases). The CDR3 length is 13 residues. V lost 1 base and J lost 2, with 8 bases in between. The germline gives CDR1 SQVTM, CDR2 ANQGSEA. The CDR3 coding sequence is TGCAGCGTTGAAGGAACAGGGAACTATGGCTACACCTTC. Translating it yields CSVEGTGNYGYTF.

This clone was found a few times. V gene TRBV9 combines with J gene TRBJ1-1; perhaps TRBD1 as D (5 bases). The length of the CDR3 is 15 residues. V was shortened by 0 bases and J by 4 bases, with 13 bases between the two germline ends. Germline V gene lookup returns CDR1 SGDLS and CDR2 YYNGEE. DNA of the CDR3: TGTGCCAGCAGCGTAGGTGGGGCGGGGACCACTGAAGCTTTCTTT. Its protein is CASSVGGAGTTEAFF.

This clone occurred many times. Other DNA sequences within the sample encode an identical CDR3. The CDR3 nucleotides read TGTGCCAGCAGTTACGGTGCGGACTATGGCTACACCTTC. Translating gives CASSYGADYGYTF. This chain uses TRBV6-5 with TRBJ1-2; D is unclear. The germline V gene has CDR1 MNHEY and CDR2 SVGAGI. V was cut by 2 bases and J by 3 bases, with 7 bases left in between. CDR3 length: 13 residues.

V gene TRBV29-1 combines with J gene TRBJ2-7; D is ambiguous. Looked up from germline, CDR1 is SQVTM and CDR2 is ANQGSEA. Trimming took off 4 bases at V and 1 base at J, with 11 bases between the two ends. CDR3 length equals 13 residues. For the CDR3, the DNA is TGCAGCGTTGGTTTTGACCGTTCCTACGAGCAGTACTTC. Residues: CSVGFDRSYEQYF.

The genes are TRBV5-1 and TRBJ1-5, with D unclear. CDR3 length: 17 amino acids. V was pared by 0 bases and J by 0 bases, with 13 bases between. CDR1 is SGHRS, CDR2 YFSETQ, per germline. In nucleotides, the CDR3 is TGCGCCAGCAGCTTGGCCCCGGGGTCCGATAGCAATCAGCCCCAGCATTTT. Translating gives CASSLAPGSDSNQPQHF.

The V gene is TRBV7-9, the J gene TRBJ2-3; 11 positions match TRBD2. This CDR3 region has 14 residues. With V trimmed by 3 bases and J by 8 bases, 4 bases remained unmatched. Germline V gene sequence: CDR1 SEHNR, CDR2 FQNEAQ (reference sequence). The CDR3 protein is CASSFTSGGVTQYF. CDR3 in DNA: TGTGCCAGCAGCTTTACTAGCGGGGGAGTTACGCAGTATTTT.

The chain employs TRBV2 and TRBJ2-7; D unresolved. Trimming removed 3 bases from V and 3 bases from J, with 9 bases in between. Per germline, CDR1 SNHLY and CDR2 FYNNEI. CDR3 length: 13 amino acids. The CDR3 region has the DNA TGTGCCAGCAGTGATAGTGGGGACTACGAGCAGTACTTC. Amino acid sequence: CASSDSGDYEQYF.

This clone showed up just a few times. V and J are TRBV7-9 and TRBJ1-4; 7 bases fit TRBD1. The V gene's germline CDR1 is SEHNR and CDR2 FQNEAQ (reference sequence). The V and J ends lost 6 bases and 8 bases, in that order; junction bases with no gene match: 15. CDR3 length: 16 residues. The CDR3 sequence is CASRDTHRGQKEKLFF. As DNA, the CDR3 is TGTGCCAGCAGAGATACACATAGGGGGCAAAAAGAAAAACTGTTTTTT.

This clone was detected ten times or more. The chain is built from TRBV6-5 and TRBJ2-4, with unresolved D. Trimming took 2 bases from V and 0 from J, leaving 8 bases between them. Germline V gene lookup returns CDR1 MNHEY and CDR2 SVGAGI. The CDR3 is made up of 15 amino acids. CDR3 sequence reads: CASSYDGLAKNIQYF. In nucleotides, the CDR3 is TGTGCCAGCAGTTACGACGGATTAGCCAAAAACATTCAGTACTTC.

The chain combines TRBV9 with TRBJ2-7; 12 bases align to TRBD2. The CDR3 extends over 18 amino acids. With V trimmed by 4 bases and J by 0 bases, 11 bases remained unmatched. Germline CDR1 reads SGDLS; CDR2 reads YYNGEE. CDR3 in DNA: TGTGCCAGCAGCCCACCCAGACTAGCGGGGGCCCTCTCCTACGAGCAGTACTTC. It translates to CASSPPRLAGALSYEQYF. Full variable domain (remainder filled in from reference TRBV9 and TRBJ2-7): DSGVTQTPKHLITATGQRVTLRCSPRSGDLSVYWYQQSLDQGLQFLIQYYNGEERAKGNILERFSAQQFPDLHSELNLSSLELGDSALYFCASSPPRLAGALSYEQYFGPGTRLTVT.

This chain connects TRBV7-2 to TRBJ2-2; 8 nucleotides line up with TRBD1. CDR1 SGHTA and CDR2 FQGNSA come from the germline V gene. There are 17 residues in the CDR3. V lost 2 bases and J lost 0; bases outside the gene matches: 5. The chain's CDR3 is CASSLQSGGPNTGELFF. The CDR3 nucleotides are TGTGCCAGCAGCTTACAATCAGGGGGCCCGAACACCGGGGAGCTGTTTTTT.

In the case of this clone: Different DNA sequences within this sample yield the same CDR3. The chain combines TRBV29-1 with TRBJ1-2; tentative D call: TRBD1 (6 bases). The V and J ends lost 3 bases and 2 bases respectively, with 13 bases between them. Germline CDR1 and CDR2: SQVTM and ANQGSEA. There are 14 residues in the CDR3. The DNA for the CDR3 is TGCAGCGTTGAGGGAAGGGGGAGAAACTATGGCTACACCTTC. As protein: CSVEGRGRNYGYTF.

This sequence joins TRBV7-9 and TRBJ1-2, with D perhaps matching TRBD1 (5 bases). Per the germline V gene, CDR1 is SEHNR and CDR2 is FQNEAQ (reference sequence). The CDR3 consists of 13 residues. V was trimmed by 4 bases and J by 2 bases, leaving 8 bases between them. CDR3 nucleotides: TGTGCCAGCAGCTCGGGGCGAAACTATGGCTACACCTTC. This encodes CASSSGRNYGYTF.

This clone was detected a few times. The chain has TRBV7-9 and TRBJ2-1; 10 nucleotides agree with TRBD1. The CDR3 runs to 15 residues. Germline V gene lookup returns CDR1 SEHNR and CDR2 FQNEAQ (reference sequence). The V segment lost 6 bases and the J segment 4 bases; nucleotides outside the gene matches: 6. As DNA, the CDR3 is TGTGCCAGCAGGACCGGGACAGGGGATTACAATGAGCAGTTCTTC. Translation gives CASRTGTGDYNEQFF.

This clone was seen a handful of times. CDR3 amino acids: CAWSPRGGPNEKLFF. In DNA, the CDR3 is TGTGCCTGGAGCCCCAGGGGAGGGCCTAATGAAAAACTGTTTTTT. This chain connects TRBV30 to TRBJ1-4; weak D call: TRBD1 (6 bases). Germline assignment: CDR1 GTSNPN and CDR2 SVGIG (reference sequence). V was shortened by 3 bases and J by 3 bases, with 14 bases between the two germline ends. The CDR3 totals 15 residues. The complete variable domain, with remaining parts taken from reference TRBV30 and TRBJ1-4, reads SQTIHQWPATLVQPVGSPLSLECTVEGTSNPNLYWYRQAAGRGLQLLFYSVGIGQISSEVPQNLSASRPQDRQFILSSKKLLLSDSGFYLCAWSPRGGPNEKLFFGSGTQLSVL.